This T cell receptor (beta chain) was captured in a study of cytomegalovirus exposure and HLA in healthy donors (dated by TCRdb to between 2016 and 2019). A note on the overall study: According to an earlier analysis of 450 to 650 of the donors, about 179 million T cells yielded over 100 million unique TCR beta sequences and approximately 280 Gb of sequence data. Along with the approximately 700-subject first cohort, a separate validation cohort of more than 90 different subjects was used. All discovery cohort repertoires had been generated using a single sequencing platform. Donor age, sex, ethnicity and CMV serostatus were compiled together with the repertoire data. An earlier analysis of about 600 of the donors used high-throughput TCR beta sequencing to judge whether each TCR beta V gene segment behaved as functional or pseudogenic. Approximately 310 gigabases of sequencing data and tens of millions of unique TCR sequences were included in an early release covering around 650 HLA-typed donors. The study used immunosequencing to profile the T cell repertoires of 666 subjects and linked those repertoires to cytomegalovirus serostatus. The number of donors typed differed by locus, with about 629-630 for A, B, C, DRB1 and DQB1, around 520 for DQA1, about 610 for DPA1, and approximately 470 for DPB1. In a later analysis, previously published TCR beta repertoires from some 640 donors were re-analyzed and high-resolution HLA genotyping was added so that TCR occurrence patterns could be studied. The study combined high-throughput TCR immunosequencing, statistical association of individual TCRs with disease status, and machine learning to predict cytomegalovirus infection status. Both class I and class II loci were covered by HLA typing, at four-digit resolution. In a later genetic analysis, genome-wide SNP genotypes for about three fifths of the 666 donors were used, and that subset was treated as a discovery cohort. On average, 235,054 unique TCR beta nucleotide sequences were sequenced per donor among 398 genotyped donors of the cohort, with 15% to 20% of those sequences being non-productive. The study was designed to test whether signatures of past pathogen exposure could be identified by cataloging public T cell receptors. Of the 300 to 450 genotyped donors, over 70% fell in the genetic ancestry cluster associated with self-reported Caucasian donors. The later analysis used no new phenotypic data to find candidate immune exposures, relying instead on TCR beta sequences and their occurrence across donors. Four to six DR-DQ haplotypes were handled as single units for association and clustering, since linkage in the cohort was strong. Study-wide findings and limitations: A further reported finding was that TCR beta sequences accurately predicted the HLA-A and HLA-B alleles for most subjects in the first cohort. A few of the identified cytomegalovirus-associated TCR beta chains were confirmed in vitro to be specific for cytomegalovirus antigens. A later genetic analysis associated a missense DCLRE1C variant with V-gene and J-gene trimming of TCR beta chains, and an independent cohort replicated the association. A cluster of highly shared sequence variants was judged likely to be a technical artifact of the sequencing pipeline. In this cohort, only TCR beta chains were sequenced, and detectable features were limited by the absence of alpha or paired-chain data. It was suggested by the authors that the approach could potentially be generalized to other disease states and immunological phenotypes. Some IMGT-functional V segments, including TRBV6-2 and TRBV6-3, could not be told apart with the 87-base-pair reads, so those segments were excluded. Compared with the 666-donor mean, donors in an Asian-associated ancestry cluster had fewer N-insertions in productive TCRs, according to a later genetic analysis. Immune exposure information for the cohort was limited to CMV serostatus. Linkage disequilibrium might explain the correlated functional status among segregating V segments, but an unknown experimental factor could not be excluded. When HLA alleles, especially DR and DQ, strongly co-occurred, TCR associations were difficult to assign to individual alleles. Most CMV-associated TCR beta chains appeared to be HLA-restricted in a later analysis, and the HLA associations seemed to be driven largely by CMV exposure. Because some donors lacked HLA typing at each locus, the association tests relied only on the typed subset. Presence/absence analyses assumed roughly uniform sequencing depth across donors, an assumption that may not hold. At a false discovery rate of 0.05, a later analysis linked approximately 18,000 TCR beta sequences to specific HLA alleles. A later analysis reported that several top co-occurrence clusters appeared linked to parvovirus B19, influenza, CMV and Epstein-Barr virus. Most TCR sequences were observed very rarely across donors, whereas some public TCRs were present in many individuals. In both the original and validation cohorts, the classifier was reported to diagnose cytomegalovirus status with high specificity and sensitivity. In a later analysis, TCR association rates were found to vary across HLA loci, with the most associated TCRs seen for DRB1 alleles and the fewest for HLA-C alleles. Fewer than 20 rarely observed V segments, including chromosome 9 orphons, were excluded from the earlier analysis of some 590 of the donors because counts were too low. In a later analysis, HLA-associated TCR beta chains were found to be more clonally expanded and to have lower generation probabilities than equally common non-associated chains. The study gave a list of around 170 TCR beta chains associated with cytomegalovirus. In an earlier analysis of about 600 of the donors, most TCR beta V segments appeared in productive rearrangements about 87% or about 30% of the time, broadly matching IMGT annotations.

The cohort comprised fewer than 750 healthy bone marrow donors. All cohort members were sampled while nominally healthy, although unrecorded immune exposures were likely present. The donor was CMV seropositive and was included in the group of approximately 300 seropositive cohort members. A peripheral blood sample was provided by each donor, and peripheral blood mononuclear cells were used for TCR beta sequencing. Genomic DNA extraction from the blood cell samples was performed with the Qiagen DNeasy Blood Extraction Kit. The CDR3 measures 14 amino acids from cysteine to phenylalanine. The only DNA kept is the CDR3, 42 bases in frame from the first base. CDR1 and CDR2 are drawn from the germline V gene: LGHNA, YSLEER. The junction shows trimming of 0 bases on V and 4 bases on J, plus 6 bases between the germline ends. In regard to this clone: No cognate antigen has been identified for it. The input lacks base qualities; no much larger clone sits a single base away.

Preparation of the library involved the immunoSEQ multiplex PCR assay. For the multiplex PCR, a mixture combining 60 forward primers for TCR Vbeta segments and 13 reverse primers for TCR Jbeta segments was used. The CDR3 region of rearranged TCR beta genes was amplified from genomic DNA with a multiplex PCR assay. The Illumina HiSeq System was used to sequence the amplified TCR beta libraries as 87-base-pair reads. In the paper's pipeline: Across the 700 or so repertoires, a later analysis counted 75 million to 90 million unique TCR beta chains, 9.5 million to 13 million of which were shared by at least two donors. Raw reads were error-corrected and collapsed into unique sequences with a nearest-neighbor algorithm that merged closely related sequences to remove PCR and sequencing errors. CDR3 sequences were aligned to IMGT reference sequences to assign V, D and J gene segments. Each retained sequence needed at least a six-nucleotide match to both a V gene segment and a J gene segment. Rearrangements were called productive when the CDR3 lacked stop codons and stayed in frame with V and J; all others were non-productive. CDR3 was defined according to IMGT convention as the region running from the second conserved V-encoded cysteine to the conserved J-encoded phenylalanine. The earlier analysis of 550 to 650 of the donors excluded any sequence lacking an unambiguous match to a single V gene segment. In an earlier analysis of a few hundred of the donors, a V segment was called functional when productive rearrangements were above 56.7%, and segregating when the standard deviation between donors exceeded 5%. A statistical classification framework was developed to diagnose cytomegalovirus status using the catalog of TCR beta chain sequences. In a later analysis, V and J genes were assigned by comparing TCR nucleotide sequences against IMGT/GENE-DB human TR gene sequences. The TCRdist pipeline was used in a later analysis to assign CDR3 sequences and most-parsimonious VDJ recombination scenarios. A later analysis defined each TCR beta chain by its CDR3 amino acid sequence plus V-gene family, and excluded reads lacking a unique V-gene family. In a later analysis, 450 to 600 highly shared, low-generation-probability nucleotide sequences were removed to address suspected cross-contamination and a sequencing artifact. A later analysis calculated a clonal expansion index for each public chain from normalized within-repertoire ranks of inferred template counts. A later analysis computed generation probabilities with a VDJ recombination model fitted to out-of-frame rearrangements, and checked the results against IGoR. In a later analysis, hypergeometric tests were used to score TCR-TCR, TCR-HLA and TCR-CMV co-occurrence, with a repertoire-size bias correction applied to TCR pairs. False discovery rates were estimated in a later analysis by permuting HLA or CMV assignments 20 times. A later analysis grouped co-occurring TCRs with DBSCAN, adding TCRdist sequence similarity when clustering within HLA-allele-positive subsets. Co-occurrence clustering excluded repertoires with fewer than 30,000 or more than 120,000 public chains, plus five with anomalous nucleotide sharing. The immuneACCESS repertoire file appears here via TCRdb, limited to in-frame rearrangements. These files lack a portion of the clones; in checked studies, under half of the deficit traces to unresolved V genes, and the cause of the others is not known. The V and J calls and clone size are taken from that table; D and trimming were inferred from the DNA. This sample gives some 150,000 clones in total; 60% to 85% of them show up just once. The ten most abundant clones make up roughly 3.6% of the sample.

Sequences were obtained from PBMCs. This TCR was recovered from a young man in good health and CMV-seropositive. The rearrangement combines TRBV4-3 with TRBJ2-2; the D gene is perhaps TRBD1, on 6 matching bases. The DNA sequence is TGCGCCAGCAGCCAAGAGGGGGCCACCGGGGAGCTGTTTTTT. It specifies CASSQEGATGELFF.